A single TCR beta chain is shown here with its context. The antigen is undetermined. The sample originates from a study of CD4+ T cells in melanoma. Study findings and constraints: Reportedly, melanoma neoantigen-specific CD4+ T cells showed varied differentiation states. CD8+ T cell, macrophage and B cell function reportedly correlated with neoantigen-specific CD4+ T cells.

The protocol was immunoSEQ multiplex PCR, while the TCRdb copy is restricted to in-frame clones and leaves out a portion. The table includes some 150,000 clones, around 90% detected once. Germline V gene lookup returns CDR1 LGHNA and CDR2 YNFKEQ. After removal of 2 bases from V and 0 bases from J, the junction contained 5 bases not matched to a gene. The CDR3 contains 16 residues. The receptor was isolated from a human donor with melanoma. This chain joins TRBV4-2 and TRBJ1-2; TRBD1 aligns across 8 bases. CDR3 region: CASSQPTTGANYGYTF. CDR3 coding DNA: TGTGCCAGCAGCCAACCTACGACAGGGGCTAACTATGGCTACACCTTC.